Here is one T cell receptor (beta chain) with its context. CDR1 KGHSH and CDR2 LQKENI come from the germline V gene. The CDR3 consists of 13 residues. The germline V and J ends were trimmed by 4 bases and 14 bases, with 15 bases remaining between them. Here immunoSEQ multiplex PCR was the method, and the copy in TCRdb shows in-frame clones only, minus some. The top ten clones hold 3.4% of a sample with roughly 350,000 clones, around 86% of them seen once. The data belong to a study of Ad26.COV2.S vaccination and SARS-CoV-2 variants. Background on the study: Each vaccinee took Ad26.COV2.S intramuscularly, once or twice 56 days apart.

Treatment defined: roughly 20 received Ad26.COV2.S at low or high dose, single or two shots; 5 received placebo; per-sample allocation not given. On day 63 after the first injection, vaccine and placebo recipients gave samples. In Boston, the donor was an adult between 18-55 years of age. This sequence joins TRBV18 and TRBJ1-6; D is uncertain. Sequencing used peripheral blood, obtained in a trial of Ad26.COV2.S vaccine versus placebo. This receptor was taken from a person aged 18 to 59 who received the Ad26.COV2.S COVID-19 vaccine or a placebo. The chain's CDR3 is CASSLETTWALHF. The CDR3 DNA reads as TGTGCCAGCTCACTGGAGACAACCTGGGCCCTCCACTTT.